These 8 T cell receptor beta chains originate from one sample sequenced in a study of control samples from healthy donors and cancer patients. The table came from immunoSEQ multiplex PCR; TCRdb's copy has only in-frame clones and leaves some out. The sample consists of around 200,000 clones, around 93% of them appearing once. The sequenced sample consisted of blood. The receptors were sampled from a man between 18 and 35 years old in good health.

This chain joins TRBV10-3 and TRBJ1-2, with D unclear. With 4 bases removed from V and 0 bases from J, the gap between germline ends came to 9 bases. This CDR3 has 14 amino acids. CDR1 and CDR2 from the germline V gene are ENHRY and SYGVKD. CDR3 in DNA: TGTGCCATCAGTGCGGGTTCAGCTAACTATGGCTACACCTTC. As protein: CAISAGSANYGYTF.

The chain links TRBV7-9 to TRBJ2-3, with D possibly being TRBD1 or TRBD2 (6 bases each). The V gene's germline CDR1 is SEHNR and CDR2 FQNEAQ (reference sequence). This CDR3 comprises 15 residues. Trimming took 5 bases from V and 0 from J, leaving 12 bases between them. The CDR3 DNA reads as TGTGCCAGCAGCATCGGAGGGGGGAGCACAGATACGCAGTATTTT. Residues: CASSIGGGSTDTQYF.

The chain links TRBV20-1 to TRBJ2-5; 7 bases match TRBD2. This CDR3 is 15 amino acids long. V lost 3 bases, J lost 0 bases, and 7 bases stayed unmatched. Germline CDR1 is DFQATT and CDR2 is SNEGSKA (reference sequence). CDR3 sequence reads: CSASPGGGNQETQYF. CDR3 in DNA: TGCAGTGCTAGTCCTGGGGGGGGTAACCAAGAGACCCAGTACTTC.

CDR3 DNA sequence: TGTGCCAGCCGACCGGCAGGGCTCTCCCTCAAGACGAACACCGGGGAGCTGTTTTTT. Its protein product is CASRPAGLSLKTNTGELFF. The chain employs TRBV7-9 and TRBJ2-2; D may be TRBD1 (5 bases). The CDR3 has 19 residues. V lost 8 bases and J lost 0, with 25 bases in between. In germline, CDR1 is SEHNR, CDR2 FQNEAQ (reference sequence).

CDR3 sequence (DNA): TGTGCCAGCAGCCAGTATCCGGGGGACACAGATACGCAGTATTTT. Protein sequence: CASSQYPGDTDTQYF. The chain uses TRBV9 and TRBJ2-3; D might be TRBD2 (6 bases). Germline-derived CDR1 and CDR2 are SGDLS and YYNGEE. With 4 bases removed from V and 2 bases from J, the gap between germline ends came to 14 bases. This CDR3 contains 15 residues.

This clone occurred once. The chain has TRBV18 and TRBJ2-2, with D possibly matching TRBD1 (5 bases). The length of the CDR3 is 13 residues. Germline CDR1 KGHSH, CDR2 LQKENI. The germline V and J ends were trimmed by 6 bases and 8 bases, with 13 bases remaining between them. The DNA for the CDR3 is TGTGCCAGCTCCTATGGGGCGACGGGGGAGCTGTTTTTT. Its protein is CASSYGATGELFF.

The CDR3 loop reads CASSSWGQTDTQYF. DNA for the CDR3: TGTGCCAGCTCATCGTGGGGACAGACAGATACGCAGTATTTT. The chain employs TRBV18 and TRBJ2-3; 7 bases line up with TRBD1. This CDR3 contains 14 residues. Germline CDR1 is KGHSH and CDR2 is LQKENI. V gave up 5 bases and J gave up 3 bases; unmatched junction bases: 5.

The rearrangement uses TRBV3-1 (or the pseudogene TRBV3-2) and TRBJ1-6; D remains ambiguous. This CDR3 region has 15 residues. Germline V gene lookup returns CDR1 LGHDT and CDR2 YNNKEL (reference sequence). V lost 0 bases and J lost 13, with 16 bases in between. CDR3 loop: CASSQEGVDVWPLHF. The CDR3 region has the DNA TGTGCCAGCAGCCAAGAGGGCGTGGACGTATGGCCCCTCCACTTT.